A selection of T cell receptor beta chains follows, all from one sample in a study of T cells after yellow fever vaccination. Each CDR3 protein is one row after TCRdb ran MiXCR on the 5' RACE reads. The data show 500,000 to 650,000 distinct CDR3 sequences, with about a sixth seen just once and 15% to 20% held by the top ten. Source: PBMCs, taken 5 to 6 days after the first yellow fever vaccination. These receptors were collected from a young man who received the YFV17D yellow fever vaccine. Both conserved end residues are part of each CDR3. D genes are given only for firm matches. Not all rows give a size; the values are once, few, many and, for expanded clones, a class.

TRBV7-6	many	TRBJ1-1	TRBD1	CASSAGQGDTEAFF	TGTGCCAGCAGCGCCGGACAGGGGGACACTGAAGCTTTCTTT
TRBV18	-	TRBJ2-6	-	CASSPSEGGANVLTF	TGTGCCAGCTCACCGAGCGAGGGTGGGGCCAACGTCCTGACTTTC
TRBV7-9	-	TRBJ2-7	-	CASSLQDISYEQYF	TGTGCCAGCAGCTTACAGGACATCTCCTACGAGCAGTACTTC
TRBV9	few	TRBJ2-3	-	CASSVELEGTQYF	TGTGCCAGCAGCGTAGAACTGGAGGGTACGCAGTATTTT
TRBV29-1	-	TRBJ2-5	TRBD2	CSARGVLAGIQETQYF	TGCAGCGCACGGGGGGTGCTAGCGGGGATCCAAGAGACCCAGTACTTC
TRBV7-9	-	TRBJ1-1	-	CASSPQGTVNTEAFF	TGTGCCAGCAGCCCACAAGGGACCGTAAACACTGAAGCTTTCTTT
TRBV7-9	few	TRBJ1-2	-	CASSLGSDGYTF	TGTGCCAGCAGCTTAGGGTCGGATGGCTACACCTTC
TRBV19	-	TRBJ1-5	-	CASRMTGGSNQPQHF	TGTGCCAGTAGGATGACAGGAGGTAGCAATCAGCCCCAGCATTTT
TRBV5-1	once	TRBJ1-2	TRBD1	CASSLRETGGLTSGYTF	TGCGCCAGCAGCTTAAGGGAGACAGGGGGCCTTACTTCTGGCTACACCTTC
TRBV12-3/TRBV12-4	many	TRBJ2-5	-	CASSFTTEETQYF	TGTGCCAGCAGTTTCACCACTGAAGAGACCCAGTACTTC
TRBV4-3	-	TRBJ1-5	-	CASSQELAPRPQHF	TGCGCCAGCAGCCAAGAACTGGCCCCCCGGCCCCAGCATTTT
TRBV12-3/TRBV12-4	few	TRBJ2-1	-	CASSLQGREDNEQFF	TGTGCCAGCAGTTTGCAAGGGAGAGAAGACAATGAGCAGTTCTTC
TRBV7-2	-	TRBJ2-5	TRBD2	CASSQGTSGGAAQYF	TGTGCCAGCAGCCAAGGGACTAGCGGGGGAGCGGCCCAGTACTTC
TRBV7-3	-	TRBJ2-5	TRBD2	CASSLTGLAGLETQYF	TGTGCCAGCAGCTTAACGGGACTAGCGGGGCTAGAGACCCAGTACTTC
TRBV7-3	few	TRBJ2-3	-	CASSQGPMITDTQYF	TGTGCCAGCAGCCAGGGACCAATGATCACAGATACGCAGTATTTT
TRBV6-5	-	TRBJ2-3	TRBD1	CASSSPGQGADTQYF	TGTGCCAGCAGTTCACCGGGACAGGGGGCCGATACGCAGTATTTT
TRBV5-1	few	TRBJ2-1	-	CASSLAAGSSYNEQFF	TGCGCCAGCAGCTTGGCGGCCGGGAGCTCCTACAATGAGCAGTTCTTC
TRBV7-2	-	TRBJ1-6	TRBD1	CASSWDRGLSSPLHF	TGTGCCAGCAGCTGGGACAGGGGGTTAAGTTCACCCCTCCACTTT
TRBV25-1	few	TRBJ2-7	TRBD1	CASRDRGWEQYF	TGTGCCAGCAGAGACAGGGGGTGGGAGCAGTACTTC
TRBV20-1	few	TRBJ1-5	TRBD1	CSAEGDSDSNQPQHF	TGCAGTGCTGAGGGGGACAGCGATAGCAATCAGCCCCAGCATTTT
TRBV29-1	-	TRBJ2-5	TRBD2	CSVDSGARQETQYF	TGCAGCGTGGATAGCGGGGCCCGACAAGAGACCCAGTACTTC
TRBV7-9	many	TRBJ2-4	-	CASSLSGDIQYF	TGTGCCAGCAGCCTGTCGGGAGACATTCAGTACTTC
TRBV6-2/TRBV6-3	-	TRBJ2-6	-	CASSYGAGANVLTF	TGTGCCAGCAGTTACGGGGCTGGGGCCAACGTCCTGACTTTC
TRBV7-9	-	TRBJ2-5	-	CASSLVAVEETQYF	TGTGCCAGCAGCTTAGTAGCGGTGGAAGAGACCCAGTACTTC
TRBV19	few	TRBJ2-1	TRBD1	CASTQGLSEQFF	TGTGCCAGTACACAGGGGCTGAGTGAGCAGTTCTTC
TRBV7-3	-	TRBJ2-4	-	CASSATGNRNIQYF	TGTGCCAGCAGCGCTACAGGGAATAGGAACATTCAGTACTTC
TRBV5-1	-	TRBJ2-3	-	CASSLTAVSTDTQYF	TGCGCCAGCAGCTTGACAGCGGTTAGCACAGATACGCAGTATTTT
TRBV6-5	many	TRBJ1-4	-	CASSRAGAQDEKLFF	TGTGCCAGCAGCAGAGCCGGGGCGCAGGATGAAAAACTGTTTTTT
TRBV10-3	-	TRBJ2-6	-	CAISESRGTGANVLTF	TGTGCCATCAGTGAGTCGAGAGGGACTGGGGCCAACGTCCTGACTTTC
TRBV6-1	few	TRBJ2-5	-	CASNPEKETQYF	TGTGCCAGCAATCCAGAGAAAGAGACCCAGTACTTC
TRBV5-1	-	TRBJ2-3	TRBD1	CASSQGTGGNLGTDTQYF	TGCGCCAGCAGCCAGGGGACAGGGGGTAATCTCGGCACAGATACGCAGTATTTT
TRBV7-2	-	TRBJ1-2	TRBD1	CASSSRQGTNYGYTF	TGTGCCAGCAGCTCCAGACAGGGGACGAACTATGGCTACACCTTC
TRBV29-1	-	TRBJ1-1	TRBD1	CSVRTGFEAFF	TGCAGCGTTAGGACAGGATTTGAAGCTTTCTTT
TRBV7-3	-	TRBJ2-3	-	CASSSRLSTGTSTDTQYF	TGTGCCAGCAGCTCTCGCCTCTCGACAGGAACTAGCACAGATACGCAGTATTTT
TRBV18	-	TRBJ2-6	-	CASSPEQGRSGANVLTF	TGTGCCAGCTCACCGGAGCAGGGGCGATCTGGGGCCAACGTCCTGACTTTC
TRBV29-1	many	TRBJ2-5	-	CSVEESRETQYF	TGCAGCGTTGAAGAGTCCAGAGAGACCCAGTACTTC
TRBV4-3	many	TRBJ2-2	-	CASSQVESNTGELFF	TGCGCCAGCAGCCAAGTTGAGTCCAACACCGGGGAGCTGTTTTTT
TRBV7-3	-	TRBJ2-3	-	CASSPNPVASDTQYF	TGTGCCAGCAGCCCTAATCCCGTGGCTTCGGATACGCAGTATTTT
TRBV12-3/TRBV12-4	few	TRBJ1-6	TRBD1	CASSPRTGGESPLHF	TGTGCCAGCAGTCCGCGGACAGGGGGAGAGTCACCCCTCCACTTT
TRBV20-1	-	TRBJ2-1	-	CSVQNRDEQFF	TGCAGTGTGCAAAACCGGGATGAGCAGTTCTTC